The present entry profiles one T cell receptor beta chain with its context. This entry comes from a study of shared clonotypes between healthy human individuals. Overall study context: A donor's plate count was three for CD4 naive and three for CD4 memory; CD8 naive had two and CD8 memory one.

Clones were read by immunoSEQ multiplex PCR, and TCRdb kept only the in-frame ones, dropping some. This sample yields 2 million to 3 million clones, of which around 94% are seen a single time; over 0.12% belongs to the top ten. CDR1 MNHNY and CDR2 SVGAGI come from the germline V gene (reference sequence). V gave up 6 bases and J gave up 8 bases, with 10 bases separating them. The CDR3 has 12 residues. The clonotype was recovered from a young man in good health. The rearrangement uses TRBV6-6 and TRBJ1-4; D is perhaps TRBD1 (5 bases). The sequenced sample was naive CD4+ T cells sorted from blood. The subset: CD45RA+ positively selected. CDR3: CASRRDGEKLFF. As DNA, the CDR3 is TGTGCCAGCAGGCGGGACGGAGAAAAACTGTTTTTT.